The present T cell receptor beta chain was sequenced within a study of T-cell memory formation after mild COVID-19. Across the study: The two donors had largely donor-specific TCR clusters.

Study results and caveats: Shrinking CD4+ clones resided mostly in CM and EM, and CD8+ ones in EMRA.

Turning to this clonotype: Its antigen is still unknown.

Using its own MiXCR run on the 5' RACE reads, TCRdb lists one record per CDR3 protein. The data show 150,000 to 200,000 distinct CDR3 sequences, with 16% seen just once and around 2% held by the top ten. The clonotype was recovered from an adult woman who had mild COVID-19 (a few samples of this study predate the infection). Cell type and time point are not known. The source material was PBMCs or a T cell subset sorted from them (not recorded which).

CDR3 bases: TGTGCCAGCAGCCTTGGACTAGTCAACACAGATACGCAGTATTTT. This codes for CASSLGLVNTDTQYF. The J gene is TRBJ2-3, the V gene TRBV12-3 or TRBV12-4; 7 nucleotides align to TRBD2. This CDR3 region has 15 residues. J was trimmed by 2 bases and V by 6 bases; bases with no gene match: 8.